This TCR beta chain was captured in a study of OX40 agonist ivuxolimab in advanced cancers. Overall study context: From 23 to 79 years was the age range, with a mean of 60 years, and roughly 83% were male.

Whole-study results and caveats: By week 6 at 0.1 to 3.0 mg/kg, blood CD4+ and CD8+ T cells had expanded clonally. Antigen specificity remained undetermined for the expanded peripheral T cells.

Profiling relied on immunoSEQ multiplex PCR, and the TCRdb table lists in-frame clones only, not all of them. The data contain more than 45,000 clones, roughly 86% of them singletons. It was autoimmune disease history or systemic immunosuppression that excluded patients. A note on this clone: Its matching antigen is unknown.

The input for sequencing was CD4+ or CD8+ T cells sorted from blood, taken in a trial of the OX40 agonist ivuxolimab. This clonotype was sampled from an adult with an advanced solid tumor such as melanoma, head and neck, liver or kidney cancer.

CDR3 protein: CASSTQIEAFF. The CDR3 nucleotides read TGTGCCAGCAGCACCCAAATAGAAGCTTTCTTT. The chain couples TRBV7-8 to TRBJ1-1; no clear D. V was shortened by 5 bases and J by 8 bases, with 9 bases between the two germline ends. CDR1 is SGHVS and CDR2 is FQNEAQ in the germline V gene. CDR3 length: 11 amino acids.